This T cell receptor (beta chain) originates from a study of blood T cell repertoires in COVID-19. The wider study: Sites across the United States, Italy and Spain contributed samples from acute and convalescent COVID-19. In each case, the material was cDNA or gDNA derived from T cells, B-cell-depleted T cells, or PBMCs.

In the original workflow: Nucleated cell number was recorded as an estimate derived from reference gene primer amplification. Generated by immunoSEQ multiplex PCR, the TCRdb table keeps only in-frame clones and is missing some. V, J and clone size are those of that table, while D and trimming were read from the DNA. Found here are over 250,000 clones, over 65% of them singletons; the top ten hold about 3.5%. The CDR3 length is 17 residues. V dropped 4 bases and J dropped 0; count of bases not matched to a gene: 11. The germline gives CDR1 SGHTS, CDR2 YDEGEE. The TCR originated in a woman aged 80 or over with acute or convalescent COVID-19. The sample was peripheral blood. This chain connects TRBV5-8 to TRBJ1-2, with 8 bases aligning to TRBD1. CDR3 DNA: TGTGCCAGCAGCCCTCCCCCAGGACAGGGTACTAACTATGGCTACACCTTC. It translates to CASSPPPGQGTNYGYTF. The whole variable domain, filled in from reference TRBV5-8 and TRBJ1-2, reads EAGVTQSPTHLIKTRGQQATLRCSPISGHTSVYWYQQALGLGLQFLLWYDEGEERNRGNFPPRFSGRQFPNYSSELNVNALELEDSALYLCASSPPPGQGTNYGYTFGSGTRLTVV.